The next 27 T cell receptor beta chains were all read from a single sample in a study of blood T cells in healthy people across ages. The second PCR ran roughly 6 to 11 cycles with a sample-barcoded 5' primer and J-beta primers. TCRdb called the 5' RACE reads again in MiXCR, with one record for every CDR3 protein. The table includes 1 million or so distinct CDR3 sequences, about 23% detected once. These same records also appear under a second study, on T cells of mothers and their children.

Sequencing was done on a sample of blood. All receptors come from a girl under 10 years old in good health.

This clonotype was counted only a few times. This chain joins TRBV6-5 and TRBJ2-1, with 12 bases matching TRBD1. This CDR3 comprises 14 residues. Per germline, CDR1 MNHEY and CDR2 SVGAGI. With 5 bases clipped from V and 8 bases from J, the junction kept 4 bases outside the gene matches. The CDR3 DNA reads TGTGCCAGCAGTCGGGACAGGGGGCGAGATGAGCAGTTCTTC. As protein: CASSRDRGRDEQFF.

The chain recombines TRBV4-1 with TRBJ2-5; 9 nucleotides align to TRBD1. This CDR3 has 19 residues. With V trimmed by 1 base and J by 2 bases, 14 bases remained unmatched. Germline loops: CDR1 MGHRA, CDR2 YSYEKL. This CDR3 reads CASSQVTGQGFSGQETQYF. The CDR3 region has the DNA TGCGCCAGCAGCCAAGTTACAGGACAGGGGTTTTCGGGGCAAGAGACCCAGTACTTC.

V gene TRBV29-1 combines with J gene TRBJ1-1; D might be TRBD1 (5 bases). V shed 2 bases and J shed 6 bases, with 7 bases lying between them. The CDR3 consists of 11 residues. The V gene's germline CDR1 is SQVTM and CDR2 ANQGSEA. The CDR3 nucleotides read TGCAGCGTTGAACAGGGCGCTGAAGCTTTCTTT. Protein: CSVEQGAEAFF.

In DNA form, the CDR3 reads TGCAGTGCTGAGGAGACAGGGAAAAGGGAGACCCAGTACTTC. Residues: CSAEETGKRETQYF. V and J are TRBV20-1 and TRBJ2-5; TRBD1 matches 7 bases. This CDR3 has 14 residues. Per germline, CDR1 DFQATT and CDR2 SNEGSKA (reference sequence). Trimming took 5 bases from V and 5 from J; bases not matched to a gene: 11.

The chain links TRBV29-1 to TRBJ2-1; D is possibly TRBD2 (6 bases). The end of the DNA is better explained by TRBJ2-5, so the J call may be wrong. The CDR3 spans 14 residues. Germline-derived CDR1 and CDR2 are SQVTM and ANQGSEA. The CDR3 is CSAGEGGAEETQYF. The CDR3 DNA reads as TGCAGCGCTGGGGAAGGCGGGGCTGAAGAGACCCAGTACTTC.

This clonotype has just a few counts. The chain uses TRBV29-1 and TRBJ2-5; D unresolved. The ends were cut back, 3 bases at V and 0 bases at J, with 11 bases in the middle. The CDR3 has 14 residues. Germline V gives CDR1 SQVTM, CDR2 ANQGSEA. Here the CDR3 DNA reads TGCAGCGTTGAGGTAGCCGAATACCAAGAGACCCAGTACTTC. This gives the protein CSVEVAEYQETQYF.

This clonotype was counted between two and nine times. The rearrangement joins TRBV20-1 to TRBJ2-5; no clear D. The DNA end lines up better with TRBJ2-1; the J call may be wrong. The germline gives CDR1 DFQATT, CDR2 SNEGSKA (reference sequence). This CDR3 contains 13 residues. The CDR3 DNA sequence: TGCAGTGCTAGGAAGCCCTCGGTGGGTGAGCAGTTCTTC. Protein: CSARKPSVGEQFF.

Only a few counts were recorded for this clonotype. The chain employs TRBV29-1 and TRBJ2-5; D is ambiguous. Germline values: CDR1 SQVTM, CDR2 ANQGSEA. With 7 bases removed from V and 4 bases from J, the gap between germline ends came to 19 bases. The CDR3 contains 14 residues. For the CDR3, the DNA is TGCAGCGCAGTAAGCTCTGGGGATTCAGAGACCCAGTACTTC. Its translation: CSAVSSGDSETQYF.

This clonotype has only a few counts. The rearrangement links TRBV7-9 to TRBJ2-7; D is ambiguous. This CDR3 has 13 amino acids. Germline V gene data show CDR1 as SEHNR and CDR2 as FQNEAQ (reference sequence). V dropped 4 bases and J dropped 1 base, with 8 bases sitting between them. DNA of the CDR3: TGTGCCAGCAGCTCGTGGGGATCCTACGAGCAGTACTTC. This sequence encodes CASSSWGSYEQYF. The full variable domain, its missing parts supplied by reference TRBV7-9 and TRBJ2-7, is DTGVSQNPRHKITKRGQNVTFRCDPISEHNRLYWYRQTLGQGPEFLTYFQNEAQLEKSRLLSDRFSAERPKGSFSTLEIQRTEQGDSAMYLCASSSWGSYEQYFGPGTRLTVT.

The chain carries TRBV7-2 and TRBJ2-1; the D is unclear. CDR1 and CDR2 (germline): SGHTA, FQGNSA. The CDR3 length is 12 residues. Trimming removed 5 bases at V and 6 bases at J, with 8 bases between. The CDR3 loop is CASSLQFNEQFF. In DNA, the CDR3 is TGTGCCAGCAGCCTACAGTTCAATGAGCAGTTCTTC. Based on the CDR3 plus reference TRBV7-2 and TRBJ2-1, the full variable domain is GAGVSQSPSNKVTEKGKDVELRCDPISGHTALYWYRQSLGQGLEFLIYFQGNSAPDKSGLPSDRFSAERTGGSVSTLTIQRTQQEDSAVYLCASSLQFNEQFFGPGTRLTVL.

This clonotype was seen more than once but under ten times. The chain links TRBV3-1 to TRBJ1-4; 7 bases agree with TRBD1. The CDR3 is made up of 16 amino acids. CDR1 and CDR2 from the germline V gene are LGHDT and YNNKEL (reference sequence). V trimming: 3 bases; J trimming: 4 bases; junction bases outside the gene matches: 8. The CDR3: CASSQVTGNVNEKLFF. The DNA for the CDR3 is TGTGCCAGCAGCCAGGTGACAGGGAATGTTAATGAAAAACTGTTTTTT. Supplemented by reference TRBV3-1 and TRBJ1-4, the full variable domain reads DTAVSQTPKYLVTQMGNDKSIKCEQNLGHDTMYWYKQDSKKFLKIMFSYNNKELIINETVPNRFSPKSPDKAHLNLHINSLELGDSAVYFCASSQVTGNVNEKLFFGSGTQLSVL.

This clonotype has only a few counts. Lacking the conserved final phenylalanine or tryptophan, this CDR3 likely reflects a read error. The rearrangement links TRBV7-9 to TRBJ2-5; D may correspond to TRBD1 or TRBD2 (6 bases each). V lost 3 bases, J lost 5 bases, and 13 bases lay in between. The germline gives CDR1 SEHNR, CDR2 FQNEAQ (reference sequence). This CDR3 is built from 14 residues. The CDR3 nucleotides read TGTGCCAGCAGCTTTTCCGGGGGCGCGGAGACCCAGTACCTC. Amino acids: CASSFSGGAETQYL.

The CDR3 loop reads CASRGPSWGYGYTF. CDR3 DNA: TGTGCCAGCAGAGGACCGTCCTGGGGATATGGCTACACCTTC. The V call is TRBV28, the J call TRBJ1-2; D is uncertain. Germline CDR1 reads MDHEN; CDR2 reads SYDVKM. This CDR3 comprises 14 residues. V was pared by 6 bases and J by 5 bases, with 16 bases between.

The V call is TRBV3-1, the J call TRBJ2-3, with D tentatively TRBD2 (6 bases). This CDR3 comprises 14 residues. Germline lookup yields CDR1 LGHDT and CDR2 YNNKEL (reference sequence). V was clipped by 4 bases and J by 4 bases, with 12 bases between them. The chain's CDR3 is CASSRGMISDTQYF. CDR3 nucleotides: TGTGCCAGCAGCCGCGGGATGATCTCAGATACGCAGTATTTT.

This clonotype was counted a few times. This sequence joins TRBV27 and TRBJ1-1; D is unclear. V dropped 7 bases and J dropped 6 bases, with 18 bases sitting between them. The germline V gene encodes CDR1 MNHEY and CDR2 SMNVEV (reference sequence). This CDR3 has 14 amino acids. The DNA of the CDR3 is TGTGCCAGCAACAAAAGAGCGGGGTCGGCTGAAGCTTTCTTT. The encoded protein is CASNKRAGSAEAFF.

This clonotype has at least ten counts. This chain connects TRBV7-8 to TRBJ2-4, with 7 bases lining up with TRBD1. This CDR3 region has 12 residues. The germline gives CDR1 SGHVS, CDR2 FQNEAQ. V shed 5 bases and J 8 bases; nucleotides not matched to a gene: 3. CDR3 sequence reads: CASSLDRDIQYF. In DNA form, the CDR3 reads TGTGCCAGCAGCCTTGACAGGGACATTCAGTACTTC.

The chain couples TRBV7-2 to TRBJ1-5; 9 bases align to TRBD1. Trimming took 5 bases from V and 6 from J; bases not matched to a gene: 5. Germline-derived CDR1 and CDR2 are SGHTA and FQGNSA. The CDR3 spans 14 residues. The CDR3 sequence is CASSTGTGTQPQHF. The CDR3 DNA follows: TGTGCCAGCAGCACCGGGACAGGGACTCAGCCCCAGCATTTT.

This sequence joins TRBV7-6 and TRBJ2-5; 8 bases match TRBD2. Trimming at V came to 4 bases and at J to 3 bases, leaving 10 bases not matched to a gene. Germline V CDR1 and CDR2: SGHVS, FNYEAQ. The CDR3 spans 16 residues. The CDR3 reads CASSSREGGTEETQYF. CDR3 DNA sequence: TGTGCCAGCAGCTCCCGGGAGGGTGGGACCGAAGAGACCCAGTACTTC.

This chain joins TRBV14 and TRBJ2-5; D uncertain. The DNA end favors TRBJ2-7, so the J call may be wrong. CDR3 length equals 17 residues. CDR1 and CDR2 (germline): SGHDN, FVKESK. CDR3 coding DNA: TGTGCCAGCAGTCGTCCCCAAAAGGTTTCCCCTTCCTACGAGCAGTACTTC. As protein: CASSRPQKVSPSYEQYF.

The CDR3 spells CASSQMSEGSEFF. The CDR3 DNA follows: TGCGCCAGCAGCCAGATGAGCGAGGGTTCGGAGTTCTTC. This sequence joins TRBV4-1 and TRBJ2-1; a possible D gene is TRBD2 (5 bases). The CDR3 has 13 residues. CDR1 and CDR2 (germline): MGHRA, YSYEKL. V was trimmed by 3 bases and J by 14 bases, leaving 17 bases between them.

V usage is TRBV20-1 and J usage is TRBJ2-1, with 13 bases that match TRBD2. V shed 6 bases and J 0 bases; nucleotides not matched to a gene: 5. CDR1 is DFQATT and CDR2 is SNEGSKA in the germline V gene (reference sequence). This CDR3 contains 16 residues. CDR3 bases: TGCAGTGCCCTGGGACTAGCGGGGAGCTCCTACAATGAGCAGTTCTTC. It translates to CSALGLAGSSYNEQFF.

The chain links TRBV14 to TRBJ1-2; D may be TRBD1 (6 bases). The CDR3 loop spans 16 amino acids. Germline lookup yields CDR1 SGHDN and CDR2 FVKESK. Deletions cut 6 bases from V and 2 bases from J, with 19 bases between. In DNA, the CDR3 is TGTGCCAGCAGTTACGACAGGTTGAGGGTGAACTATGGCTACACCTTC. This codes for CASSYDRLRVNYGYTF.

The gene calls are TRBV3-1 and TRBJ2-5; D is possibly TRBD2 (5 bases). This CDR3 has 14 residues. The germline CDR1 and CDR2 sequences are LGHDT and YNNKEL (reference sequence). Deletions cut 5 bases from V and 2 bases from J, with 12 bases between. Here the CDR3 DNA reads TGTGCCAGCAGCTCTGACTGGAGGCAAGAGACCCAGTACTTC. Translated, it gives CASSSDWRQETQYF.

The chain links TRBV12-5 to TRBJ2-7; TRBD1 agrees at 8 bases. The CDR3 sequence is 14 residues long. Germline lookup yields CDR1 LGHNT and CDR2 FRNRAP. The trim removed 4 bases at V and 5 bases at J, leaving 7 bases unmatched. The CDR3 reads CASGSGTGWDEQYF. The CDR3 DNA reads TGTGCTAGTGGTTCTGGGACAGGTTGGGACGAGCAGTACTTC. Variable domain in full (rest from reference TRBV12-5 and TRBJ2-7): DARVTQTPRHKVTEMGQEVTMRCQPILGHNTVFWYRQTMMQGLELLAYFRNRAPLDDSGMPKDRFSAEMPDATLATLKIQPSEPRDSAVYFCASGSGTGWDEQYFGPGTRLTVT.

This clonotype has a single count. The V and J genes are TRBV7-9 and TRBJ2-5; D not certain. V dropped 6 bases and J dropped 2 bases, with 13 bases sitting between them. Germline V CDR1 and CDR2: SEHNR, FQNEAQ (reference sequence). The CDR3 contains 14 residues. In DNA, the CDR3 is TGTGCCAGCAGGCCTCCCGGCATGCAAGAGACCCAGTACTTC. It encodes CASRPPGMQETQYF.

This rearrangement joins TRBV7-2 to TRBJ2-5, with a weak D call TRBD2 (5 bases). The DNA end is a closer match to TRBJ2-1, so the J assignment may be wrong. This CDR3 comprises 17 residues. The germline V gene encodes CDR1 SGHTA and CDR2 FQGNSA. DNA for the CDR3: TGTGCCAGCAGCTTGCAAACTTCGACTATCGTCGGGGATGAGCAGTTCTTC. It is translated as CASSLQTSTIVGDEQFF.

This clonotype has only a few counts. CDR3 sequence: CASSDRRGQLGTEAFF. The DNA for the CDR3 is TGTGCCAGCAGCGACCGCAGGGGGCAGTTGGGCACTGAAGCTTTCTTT. V gene TRBV7-2 combines with J gene TRBJ1-1, with 8 bases that match TRBD1. Germline V CDR1 and CDR2: SGHTA, FQGNSA. V lost 5 bases, J lost 4 bases, and 12 bases stayed unmatched. CDR3 length: 16 amino acids.